Listed below are T cell receptor beta chains from one sample, sequenced in a study of blood T cell repertoires in COVID-19. Assay used: immunoSEQ multiplex PCR; TCRdb lists only in-frame clones, some missing. The repertoire holds about 160,000 clones, with about 85% as singletons. The material sequenced was peripheral blood. The receptors derive from a woman aged 50 to 60 with COVID-19, enrolled during active disease. Each CDR3 is given with its conserved first and last residue. Each record gives: V gene, CDR3 protein.

v_call: TRBV4-1; cdr3_aa: CASSPNLMTQYYEQYF
v_call: TRBV19; cdr3_aa: CASTPDRFMNTEAFF
v_call: TRBV7-2; cdr3_aa: CASSPTGTGGETQYF
v_call: TRBV12-2; cdr3_aa: CASRLKSHRPTQRRDNEQFF
v_call: TRBV30; cdr3_aa: CAWSRDRTGIGPLHF
v_call: TRBV6-5; cdr3_aa: CASSPGGLNQPQHF
v_call: TRBV4-3; cdr3_aa: CASSQDPGSGSTDTQYF
v_call: TRBV5-1; cdr3_aa: CASSFPSGGQGTGELFF
v_call: TRBV13; cdr3_aa: CASSPQLANEQFF
v_call: TRBV10-3; cdr3_aa: CAISESHSNQPQHF
v_call: TRBV6-5; cdr3_aa: CASSYRSTGSTEAFF
v_call: TRBV6-5; cdr3_aa: CASSYGTSLTGELFF
v_call: TRBV18; cdr3_aa: CASSRNQGVQETQYF
v_call: TRBV6-1; cdr3_aa: CASSEGEGRFTEAFF
v_call: TRBV3-1/TRBV3-2; cdr3_aa: CASSQAPGVTDTQYF
v_call: TRBV6-5; cdr3_aa: CASSYAPEAATQYF
v_call: TRBV9; cdr3_aa: CASSVDSRRTNSPLHF
v_call: TRBV4-3; cdr3_aa: CASSQTSGELGETQYF
v_call: TRBV5-1; cdr3_aa: CASSEGQENYEQYF
v_call: TRBV27; cdr3_aa: CASSLWGGLDEQYF
v_call: TRBV5-4; cdr3_aa: CASSFAGQGLGYTF
v_call: TRBV6-5; cdr3_aa: CASKGVQGAGQPQHF
v_call: TRBV6-1; cdr3_aa: CASSEAGRGGYGYTF
v_call: TRBV4-2; cdr3_aa: CASSQDAGSWTSGAQETQYF
v_call: TRBV30; cdr3_aa: CATGTGEAFF
v_call: TRBV29-1; cdr3_aa: CSVRGGDYGYTF
v_call: TRBV7-2; cdr3_aa: CASSLARTGDEQFF
v_call: TRBV9; cdr3_aa: CASSVARGYSNQPQHF
v_call: TRBV6-4; cdr3_aa: CASSDSDHRTQYF
v_call: TRBV7-8; cdr3_aa: CASSSRTVSGNTIYF
v_call: TRBV18; cdr3_aa: CASSLRGDNTEAFF
v_call: TRBV19; cdr3_aa: CASSIDRDTEAFF
v_call: TRBV4-2; cdr3_aa: CASSSGNSGGADTQYF
v_call: TRBV12-5; cdr3_aa: CASGLVFAGDYYNEQFF
v_call: TRBV18; cdr3_aa: CASSPSSYEQYF
v_call: TRBV19; cdr3_aa: CASSTPTGVEQYF
v_call: TRBV7-9; cdr3_aa: CASSPEGVGYTF
v_call: TRBV5-1; cdr3_aa: CASSLATGHYQETQYF
v_call: TRBV14; cdr3_aa: CASSARQGGVYGYTF
v_call: TRBV19; cdr3_aa: CASSMTGGSNTGELFF
v_call: TRBV7-6; cdr3_aa: CASSLVAGRAPGNTIYF
v_call: TRBV7-2; cdr3_aa: CASSLTGLAEAFF
v_call: TRBV7-2; cdr3_aa: CASSPRQAGNTIYF
v_call: TRBV5-4; cdr3_aa: CASSLGRQLNTEAFF
v_call: TRBV19; cdr3_aa: CASSIVRAGANVLTF
v_call: TRBV12-3/TRBV12-4; cdr3_aa: CASSLAEDTEAFF
v_call: TRBV11-3; cdr3_aa: CASSPIRGVNTGELFF
v_call: TRBV19; cdr3_aa: CASSTGSIPGNTIYF
v_call: TRBV3-1/TRBV3-2; cdr3_aa: CASSQLPGQGNTEAFF
v_call: TRBV5-1; cdr3_aa: CASSLGGVQETQYF
v_call: TRBV9; cdr3_aa: CASSVVAGGLMNTEAFF
v_call: TRBV19; cdr3_aa: CASSEPSQGTNSDTQYF
v_call: TRBV5-1; cdr3_aa: CASSQTGVGTEAFF
v_call: TRBV4-1; cdr3_aa: CASSQPGQESYEQYF
v_call: TRBV7-2; cdr3_aa: CASSSGGSLAADTQYF